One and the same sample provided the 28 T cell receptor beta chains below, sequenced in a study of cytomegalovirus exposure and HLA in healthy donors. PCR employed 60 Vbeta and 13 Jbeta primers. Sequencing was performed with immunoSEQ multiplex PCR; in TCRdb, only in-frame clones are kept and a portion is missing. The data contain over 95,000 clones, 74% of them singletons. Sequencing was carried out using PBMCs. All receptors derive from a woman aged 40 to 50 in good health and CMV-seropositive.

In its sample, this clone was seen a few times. Here the CDR3 reads CASSGLGTSANTGELFF. The CDR3 region has the DNA TGTGCCAGTAGTGGTCTAGGGACAAGCGCGAACACCGGGGAGCTGTTTTTT. V is TRBV19 and J is TRBJ2-2; possible D gene TRBD1, 6 bases. The CDR3 has 17 residues. Trimming stripped 5 bases from V and 0 bases from J, with 16 bases between. The V gene's germline CDR1 is LNHDA and CDR2 SQIVND (reference sequence). The full variable domain, rest sourced from reference TRBV19 and TRBJ2-2, is DGGITQSPKYLFRKEGQNVTLSCEQNLNHDAMYWYRQDPGQGLRLIYYSQIVNDFQKGDIAEGYSVSREKKESFPLTVTSAQKNPTAFYLCASSGLGTSANTGELFFGEGSRLTVL.

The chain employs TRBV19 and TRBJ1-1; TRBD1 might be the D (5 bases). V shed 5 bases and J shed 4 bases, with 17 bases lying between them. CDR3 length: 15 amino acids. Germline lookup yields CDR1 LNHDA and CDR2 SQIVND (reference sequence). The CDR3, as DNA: TGTGCCAGTAGTCCCGGGGGGGAAAAGAGCACTGAAGCTTTCTTT. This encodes CASSPGGEKSTEAFF.

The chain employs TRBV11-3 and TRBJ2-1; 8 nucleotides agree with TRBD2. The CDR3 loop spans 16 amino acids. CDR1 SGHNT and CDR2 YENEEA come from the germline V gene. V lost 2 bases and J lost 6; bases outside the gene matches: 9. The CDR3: CASSLWGAGAFNEQFF. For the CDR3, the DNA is TGTGCCAGCAGCTTATGGGGAGCGGGAGCTTTCAATGAGCAGTTCTTC.

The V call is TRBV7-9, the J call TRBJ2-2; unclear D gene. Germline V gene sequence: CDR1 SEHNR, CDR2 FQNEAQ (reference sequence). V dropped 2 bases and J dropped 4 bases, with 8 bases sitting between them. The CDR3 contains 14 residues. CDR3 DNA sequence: TGTGCCAGCAGCTTATCTGGCGGCACCGGGGAGCTGTTTTTT. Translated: CASSLSGGTGELFF.

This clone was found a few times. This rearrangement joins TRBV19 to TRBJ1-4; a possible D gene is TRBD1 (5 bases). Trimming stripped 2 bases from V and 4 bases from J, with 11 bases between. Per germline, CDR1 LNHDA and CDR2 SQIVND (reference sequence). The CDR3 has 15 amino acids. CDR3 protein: CASSISGAINEKLFF. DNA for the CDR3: TGTGCCAGTAGTATAAGTGGGGCGATTAATGAAAAACTGTTTTTT.

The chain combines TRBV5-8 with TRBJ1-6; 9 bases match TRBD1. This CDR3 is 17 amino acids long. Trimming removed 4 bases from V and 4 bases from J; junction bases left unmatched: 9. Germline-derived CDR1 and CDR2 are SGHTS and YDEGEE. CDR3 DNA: TGTGCCAGCAGCCTACACCAGGGGACAGGGTATAATTCACCCCTCCACTTT. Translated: CASSLHQGTGYNSPLHF.

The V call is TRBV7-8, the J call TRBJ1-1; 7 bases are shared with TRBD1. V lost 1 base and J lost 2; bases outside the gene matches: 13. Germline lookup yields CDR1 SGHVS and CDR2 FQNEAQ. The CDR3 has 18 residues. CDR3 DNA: TGTGCCAGCAGCTTAGGAGAGGCGGGGAGACAGGGTAACACTGAAGCTTTCTTT. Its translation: CASSLGEAGRQGNTEAFF.

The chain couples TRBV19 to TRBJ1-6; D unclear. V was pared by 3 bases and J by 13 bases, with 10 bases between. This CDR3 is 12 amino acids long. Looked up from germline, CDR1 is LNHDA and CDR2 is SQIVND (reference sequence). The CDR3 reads CASSIPGGPLHF. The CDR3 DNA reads TGTGCCAGTAGTATTCCTGGCGGTCCCCTCCACTTT.

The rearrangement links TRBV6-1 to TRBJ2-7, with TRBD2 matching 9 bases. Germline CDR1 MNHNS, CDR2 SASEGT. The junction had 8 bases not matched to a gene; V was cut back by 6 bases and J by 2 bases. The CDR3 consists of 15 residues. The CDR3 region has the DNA TGTGCCAGCAGGGGGGGGCGGGGGGGAACCTACGAGCAGTACTTC. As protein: CASRGGRGGTYEQYF.

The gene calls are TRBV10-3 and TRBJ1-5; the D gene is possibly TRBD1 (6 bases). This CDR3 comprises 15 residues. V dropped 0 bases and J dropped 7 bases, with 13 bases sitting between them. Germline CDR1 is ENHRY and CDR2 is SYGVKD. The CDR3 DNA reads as TGTGCCATCAGTGAGTCACAGGGTTTGTGGCAGCCCCAGCATTTT. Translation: CAISESQGLWQPQHF.

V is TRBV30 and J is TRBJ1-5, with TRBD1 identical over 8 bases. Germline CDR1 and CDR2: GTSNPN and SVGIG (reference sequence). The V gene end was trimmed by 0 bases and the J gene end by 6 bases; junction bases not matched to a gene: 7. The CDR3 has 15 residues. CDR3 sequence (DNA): TGTGCCTGGAGTGTAAGTCGGACAGGGACTCAGCCCCAGCATTTT. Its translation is CAWSVSRTGTQPQHF.

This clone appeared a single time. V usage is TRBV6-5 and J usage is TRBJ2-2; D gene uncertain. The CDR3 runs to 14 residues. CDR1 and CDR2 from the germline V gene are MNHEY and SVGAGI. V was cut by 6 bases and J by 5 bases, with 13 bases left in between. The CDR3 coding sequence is TGTGCCAGCAGGAGATCGCGTCTGACCGGGGAGCTGTTTTTT. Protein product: CASRRSRLTGELFF.

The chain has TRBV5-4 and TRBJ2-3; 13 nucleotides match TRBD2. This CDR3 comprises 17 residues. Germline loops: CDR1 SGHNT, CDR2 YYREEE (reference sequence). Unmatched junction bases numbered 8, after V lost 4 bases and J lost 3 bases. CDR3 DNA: TGTGCCAGCAGCCAACGACTAGCGGGAGGAATGACAGATACGCAGTATTTT. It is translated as CASSQRLAGGMTDTQYF.

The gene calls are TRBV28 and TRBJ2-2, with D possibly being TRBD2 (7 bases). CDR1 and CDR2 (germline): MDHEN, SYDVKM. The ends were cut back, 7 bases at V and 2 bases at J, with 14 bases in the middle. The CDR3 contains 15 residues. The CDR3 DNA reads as TGTGCCAGCATTCGAGGGGGGGTTAACACCGGGGAGCTGTTTTTT. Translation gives CASIRGGVNTGELFF. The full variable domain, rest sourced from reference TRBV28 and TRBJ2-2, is DVKVTQSSRYLVKRTGEKVFLECVQDMDHENMFWYRQDPGLGLRLIYFSYDVKMKEKGDIPEGYSVSREKKERFSLILESASTNQTSMYLCASIRGGVNTGELFFGEGSRLTVL.

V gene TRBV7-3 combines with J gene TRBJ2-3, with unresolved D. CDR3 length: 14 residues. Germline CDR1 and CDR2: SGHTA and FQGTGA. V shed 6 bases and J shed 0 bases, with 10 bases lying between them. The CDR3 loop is CASSTDFSTDTQYF. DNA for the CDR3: TGTGCCAGCAGTACCGACTTCAGCACAGATACGCAGTATTTT.

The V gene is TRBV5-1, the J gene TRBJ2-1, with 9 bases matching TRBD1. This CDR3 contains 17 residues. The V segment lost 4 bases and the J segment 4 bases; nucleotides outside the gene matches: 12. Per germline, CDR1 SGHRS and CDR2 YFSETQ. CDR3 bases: TGCGCCAGCAGCCTACTCCCCGGGACAGGGACATACAATGAGCAGTTCTTC. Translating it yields CASSLLPGTGTYNEQFF.

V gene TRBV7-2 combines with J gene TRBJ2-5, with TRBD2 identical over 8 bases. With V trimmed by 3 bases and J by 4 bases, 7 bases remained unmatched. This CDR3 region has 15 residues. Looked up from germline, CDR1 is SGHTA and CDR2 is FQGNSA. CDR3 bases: TGTGCCAGCAGCTTTGGAGCGGGGGTCGGAGAGACCCAGTACTTC. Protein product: CASSFGAGVGETQYF.

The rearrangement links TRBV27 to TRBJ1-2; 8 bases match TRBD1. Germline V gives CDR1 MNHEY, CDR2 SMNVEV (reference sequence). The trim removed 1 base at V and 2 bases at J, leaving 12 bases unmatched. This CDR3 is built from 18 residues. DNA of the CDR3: TGTGCCAGCAGTTTATGGGGCCCGACAGGGGCACCAAACTATGGCTACACCTTC. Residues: CASSLWGPTGAPNYGYTF.

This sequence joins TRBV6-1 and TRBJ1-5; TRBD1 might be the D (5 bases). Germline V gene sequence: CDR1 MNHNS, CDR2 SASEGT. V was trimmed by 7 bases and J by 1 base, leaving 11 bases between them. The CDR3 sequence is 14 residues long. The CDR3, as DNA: TGTGCCAGCACCCCAGACAGCAGCAATCAGCCCCAGCATTTT. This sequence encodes CASTPDSSNQPQHF.

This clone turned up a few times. CDR3 DNA sequence: TGCGCCAGCAGCTTGGAGGGACAGAGCACCGGGGAGCTGTTTTTT. Translating it yields CASSLEGQSTGELFF. The J gene is TRBJ2-2, the V gene TRBV5-1, with 7 bases identical to TRBD1. The CDR3 covers 15 residues. V shed 0 bases, J shed 4 bases, and the junction held 3 bases outside the gene matches. From germline, CDR1 is SGHRS and CDR2 YFSETQ. Full variable domain (remainder filled in from reference TRBV5-1 and TRBJ2-2): KAGVTQTPRYLIKTRGQQVTLSCSPISGHRSVSWYQQTPGQGLQFLFEYFSETQRNKGNFPGRFSGRQFSNSRSEMNVSTLELGDSALYLCASSLEGQSTGELFFGEGSRLTVL.

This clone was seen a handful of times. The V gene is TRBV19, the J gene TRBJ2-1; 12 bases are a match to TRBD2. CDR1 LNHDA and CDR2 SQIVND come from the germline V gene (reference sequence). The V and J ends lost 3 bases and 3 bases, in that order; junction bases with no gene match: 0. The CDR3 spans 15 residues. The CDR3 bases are TGTGCCAGTAGTATGGGACTAGCGGGCTACAATGAGCAGTTCTTC. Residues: CASSMGLAGYNEQFF.

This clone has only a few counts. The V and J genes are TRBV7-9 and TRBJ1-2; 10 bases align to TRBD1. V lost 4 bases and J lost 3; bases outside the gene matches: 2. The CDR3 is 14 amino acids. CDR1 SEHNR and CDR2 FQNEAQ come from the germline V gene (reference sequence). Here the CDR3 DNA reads TGTGCCAGCAGCTCCGGGACAGGGGACTATGGCTACACCTTC. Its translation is CASSSGTGDYGYTF. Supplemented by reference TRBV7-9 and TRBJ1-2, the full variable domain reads DTGVSQNPRHKITKRGQNVTFRCDPISEHNRLYWYRQTLGQGPEFLTYFQNEAQLEKSRLLSDRFSAERPKGSFSTLEIQRTEQGDSAMYLCASSSGTGDYGYTFGSGTRLTVV.

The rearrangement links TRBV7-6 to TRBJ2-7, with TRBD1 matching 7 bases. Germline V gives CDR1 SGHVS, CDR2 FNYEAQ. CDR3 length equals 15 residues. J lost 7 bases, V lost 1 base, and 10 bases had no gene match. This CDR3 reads CASSLGYRGTGEQYF. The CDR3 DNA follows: TGTGCCAGCAGCTTAGGTTACAGGGGCACCGGGGAGCAGTACTTC.

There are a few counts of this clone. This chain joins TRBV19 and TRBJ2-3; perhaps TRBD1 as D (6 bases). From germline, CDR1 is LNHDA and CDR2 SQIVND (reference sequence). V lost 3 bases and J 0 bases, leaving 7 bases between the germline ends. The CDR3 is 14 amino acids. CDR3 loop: CASSMGASTDTQYF. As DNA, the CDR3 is TGTGCCAGTAGTATGGGGGCAAGCACAGATACGCAGTATTTT.

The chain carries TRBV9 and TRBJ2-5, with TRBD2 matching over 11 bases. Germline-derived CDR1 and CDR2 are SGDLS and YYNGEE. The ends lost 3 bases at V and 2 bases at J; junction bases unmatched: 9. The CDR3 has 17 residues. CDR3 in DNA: TGTGCCAGCAGCGCCGGGCCACTAGCGGGGGAGCAAGAGACCCAGTACTTC. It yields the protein CASSAGPLAGEQETQYF. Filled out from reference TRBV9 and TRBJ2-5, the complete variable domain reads DSGVTQTPKHLITATGQRVTLRCSPRSGDLSVYWYQQSLDQGLQFLIQYYNGEERAKGNILERFSAQQFPDLHSELNLSSLELGDSALYFCASSAGPLAGEQETQYFGPGTRLLVL.

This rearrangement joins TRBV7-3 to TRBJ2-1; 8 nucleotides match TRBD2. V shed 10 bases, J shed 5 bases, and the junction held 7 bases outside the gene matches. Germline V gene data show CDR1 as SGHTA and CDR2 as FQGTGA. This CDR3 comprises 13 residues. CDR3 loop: CAKRLARNNEQFF. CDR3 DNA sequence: TGTGCCAAAAGACTAGCGCGGAACAATGAGCAGTTCTTC.

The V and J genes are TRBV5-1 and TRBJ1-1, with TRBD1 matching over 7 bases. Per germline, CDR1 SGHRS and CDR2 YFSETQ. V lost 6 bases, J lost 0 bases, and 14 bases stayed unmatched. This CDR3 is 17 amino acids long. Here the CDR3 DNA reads TGCGCCAGCAATCCCGGGACAGCCCTTCCCCTGAACACTGAAGCTTTCTTT. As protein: CASNPGTALPLNTEAFF.

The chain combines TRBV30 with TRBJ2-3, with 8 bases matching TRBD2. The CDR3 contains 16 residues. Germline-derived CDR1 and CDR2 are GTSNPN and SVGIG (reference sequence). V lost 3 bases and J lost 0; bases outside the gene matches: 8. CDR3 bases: TGTGCCTGGAGCAGAGTTAGCGGGACTAGCACAGATACGCAGTATTTT. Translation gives CAWSRVSGTSTDTQYF.